Below are 17 T cell receptor beta chains sequenced from a single sample in a study of T cells in Graves' hyperthyroidism and ophthalmopathy. Amplified TCR beta CDR3 regions derived from RNA transcripts. First-round RT-PCR targeting the TCR CDR3 was performed with the HTBI primer set. TCRdb redid the calling of the multiplex PCR reads with MiXCR, one entry per CDR3 protein. The sample holds around 350,000 distinct CDR3 sequences, roughly 15% seen once. The sample was blood. These receptors were taken from an older woman with Graves' ophthalmopathy.

This clonotype was observed many times. The chain recombines TRBV24-1 with TRBJ2-5, with TRBD2 identical over 9 bases. V was pared by 3 bases and J by 4 bases, with 11 bases of the junction left unmatched. In germline, CDR1 is KGHDR, CDR2 SFDVKD. CDR3 length equals 17 residues. The CDR3 region has the DNA TGTGCCACCAGTGATCGTGCTAGCGGGATCCTCGGAGAGACCCAGTACTTC. It is translated as CATSDRASGILGETQYF.

The chain is built from TRBV27 and TRBJ2-7; no reliable D call. V was shortened by 2 bases and J by 4 bases, with 15 bases between the two germline ends. CDR1 is MNHEY, CDR2 SMNVEV, per germline (reference sequence). This CDR3 is built from 15 residues. CDR3 bases: TGTGCCAGCAGTTTACAGCCTGGTCCTGTTTACGAGCAGTACTTC. This codes for CASSLQPGPVYEQYF.

The CDR3 DNA follows: TGCGCCAGCAGCCCCACGACTAGCGGGAGTGCCACCCTCCGTTACGAGCAGTACTTC. Translated: CASSPTTSGSATLRYEQYF. The chain is built from TRBV5-1 and TRBJ2-7; 12 bases map to TRBD2. V dropped 4 bases and J dropped 4; count of bases not matched to a gene: 18. Germline-derived CDR1 and CDR2 are SGHRS and YFSETQ. The CDR3 loop spans 19 amino acids.

V gene TRBV11-2 combines with J gene TRBJ2-1; 8 positions match TRBD1. Unmatched junction bases numbered 12, after V lost 3 bases and J lost 8 bases. Germline loops: CDR1 SGHAT, CDR2 FQNNGV. The CDR3 has 16 amino acids. CDR3 DNA sequence: TGTGCCAGCAGCTTCTCATCAGGGGGCGCGTTCTATGAGCAGTTCTTC. Its translation: CASSFSSGGAFYEQFF.

V gene TRBV20-1 combines with J gene TRBJ2-5; the D gene is possibly TRBD2 (6 bases). The V gene lost 7 bases and the J gene lost 2 bases, with 11 bases spanning the gap. CDR3 length: 12 amino acids. Germline V gene sequence: CDR1 DFQATT, CDR2 SNEGSKA (reference sequence). The CDR3 loop reads CSVKAGQETQYF. The CDR3 nucleotides are TGCAGTGTAAAGGCGGGACAAGAGACCCAGTACTTC.

This clonotype occurred many times. J is TRBJ2-5 and V is TRBV12-3 or TRBV12-4; D may be TRBD1 (8 bases). Trimming removed 5 bases from V and 5 bases from J, with 18 bases in between. The CDR3 consists of 15 residues. For the CDR3, the DNA is TGTGCCAGCAGTCACGACAGGGGAGGGTCCGAGACCCAGTACTTC. Its protein is CASSHDRGGSETQYF.

The V call is TRBV27, the J call TRBJ2-2; D possibly corresponds to TRBD2 (6 bases). The CDR3 totals 14 residues. V dropped 2 bases and J dropped 7 bases, with 11 bases sitting between them. The germline V gene has CDR1 MNHEY and CDR2 SMNVEV (reference sequence). The CDR3 DNA sequence: TGTGCCAGCAGTTTAGGGGGGTTCGGCGGGGAGCTGTTTTTT. Protein: CASSLGGFGGELFF.

Notes on this clonotype: A read error may explain this, as a much larger clone is one base away. The chain couples TRBV6-2 or TRBV6-3 to TRBJ1-5, with 7 bases aligning to TRBD1. With V trimmed by 6 bases and J by 4 bases, 9 bases remained unmatched. The CDR3 is made up of 15 amino acids. CDR1 is MNHEY and CDR2 is SVGEGT in the germline V gene. CDR3: CASSEDRSMNQPQHF. CDR3 bases: TGTGCCAGCAGCGAGGACAGGTCTATGAATCAGCCCCAGCATTTT.

This clonotype was seen at least ten times. The CDR3 DNA reads as TGTGCCAGCAGGGCGAGGGGGGCTCGCACAGATACGCAGTATTTT. It specifies CASRARGARTDTQYF. This sequence joins TRBV27 and TRBJ2-3, with D perhaps matching TRBD1 or TRBD2 (6 bases each). CDR1 is MNHEY, CDR2 SMNVEV, per germline (reference sequence). The CDR3 contains 15 residues. Trimming took off 6 bases at V and 1 base at J, with 14 bases between the two ends.

The rearrangement joins TRBV7-2 to TRBJ1-4, with D possibly matching TRBD1 (5 bases). The ends were cut back, 7 bases at V and 0 bases at J, with 9 bases in the middle. CDR3 length: 14 residues. Germline V gene sequence: CDR1 SGHTA, CDR2 FQGNSA. The CDR3 is CASTRGATNEKLFF. The CDR3, as DNA: TGTGCCAGCACCCGGGGCGCAACTAATGAAAAACTGTTTTTT.

In its sample, this clonotype was seen a few times. The chain couples TRBV19 to TRBJ2-2, with 10 bases aligning to TRBD2. Unmatched junction bases numbered 10, after V lost 3 bases and J lost 9 bases. The CDR3 spans 16 residues. Germline V lookup: CDR1 LNHDA, CDR2 SQIVND (reference sequence). CDR3 DNA sequence: TGTGCCAGTAGTATCGGCCTAGCGGGAGAATTGTGGGAGCTGTTTTTT. Amino acid sequence: CASSIGLAGELWELFF.

This clonotype was picked up many times. The chain is built from TRBV28 and TRBJ1-3, with TRBD1 identical over 8 bases. V gave up 10 bases and J gave up 0 bases; unmatched junction bases: 8. Looked up from germline, CDR1 is MDHEN and CDR2 is SYDVKM. The CDR3 contains 15 residues. In DNA form, the CDR3 reads TGTGCCACCTCTCCGGACAGGGCCTCTGGAAACACCATATATTTT. This sequence encodes CATSPDRASGNTIYF.

In its sample, this clonotype was seen many times. The chain employs TRBV28 and TRBJ2-7; a weak D match, TRBD2 (7 bases). The V and J ends lost 4 bases and 5 bases respectively, with 21 bases between them. The germline V gene has CDR1 MDHEN and CDR2 SYDVKM. This CDR3 region has 16 residues. Written as DNA, the CDR3 is TGTGCCAGCAGTTCCCCAGGTCAGGGGAGGGGGAACGAGCAGTACTTC. The encoded protein is CASSSPGQGRGNEQYF.

The table lists this clonotype with many counts. This chain uses TRBV5-1 with TRBJ2-1; 11 positions match TRBD2. CDR3 length: 14 residues. Looked up from germline, CDR1 is SGHRS and CDR2 is YFSETQ. The trim removed 5 bases at V and 8 bases at J, leaving 6 bases unmatched. This chain's CDR3 is CASSRTSGFDEQFF. The CDR3 DNA sequence: TGCGCCAGCAGTAGGACTAGCGGGTTCGATGAGCAGTTCTTC. Full variable domain (remainder filled in from reference TRBV5-1 and TRBJ2-1): KAGVTQTPRYLIKTRGQQVTLSCSPISGHRSVSWYQQTPGQGLQFLFEYFSETQRNKGNFPGRFSGRQFSNSRSEMNVSTLELGDSALYLCASSRTSGFDEQFFGPGTRLTVL.

The chain combines TRBV6-5 with TRBJ2-3; 12 bases align to TRBD2. Germline V gene data show CDR1 as MNHEY and CDR2 as SVGAGI. The ends lost 4 bases at V and 2 bases at J; junction bases unmatched: 10. The CDR3 contains 18 residues. The CDR3 DNA follows: TGTGCCAGCAGTTCCAACTCGGGACTAGCGGGCTTCACAGATACGCAGTATTTT. This gives the protein CASSSNSGLAGFTDTQYF.

The chain carries TRBV5-5 and TRBJ1-3; D is ambiguous. Per the germline V gene, CDR1 is SGHKS and CDR2 is YYEKEE (reference sequence). V was shortened by 0 bases and J by 3 bases, with 10 bases between the two germline ends. The CDR3 sequence is 15 residues long. The CDR3 loop reads CASSLEAGGGNTIYF. DNA for the CDR3: TGTGCCAGCAGCTTGGAGGCAGGTGGTGGAAACACCATATATTTT.

This clonotype was found many times. J is TRBJ2-2 and V is TRBV18; 7 bases are shared with TRBD1. The V gene end was trimmed by 6 bases and the J gene end by 4 bases; junction bases not matched to a gene: 8. Germline CDR1 KGHSH, CDR2 LQKENI. The CDR3 spans 15 residues. The CDR3 coding sequence is TGTGCCAGCTCTCTGACAGGGCCGGGCACCGGGGAGCTGTTTTTT. It codes for CASSLTGPGTGELFF.